Included here is one T cell receptor beta chain sequence, with context. Its antigen is still unknown. The sample is drawn from a study of OX40 agonist ivuxolimab in advanced cancers. Study summary: Every 2 weeks, patients received ivuxolimab intravenously, dosed at 0.01 to 10 mg/kg.

Blood got drawn at baseline, again on cycle 4 day 1, and then on cycle 7 day 1. The CDR3 is 14 amino acids. V shed 2 bases and J shed 5 bases, with 12 bases lying between them. Germline CDR1 is MNHNY and CDR2 is SVGAGI (reference sequence). Broader study findings: The study did not work out the antigen specificity of the expanded peripheral T cells.

Some clones are missing from TCRdb's copy, which holds only in-frame ones; the method was immunoSEQ multiplex PCR. Among over 65,000 clones listed, more than 65% were seen once. V is TRBV6-6 and J is TRBJ2-5, with D perhaps TRBD2 (6 bases). This specimen was CD4+ or CD8+ T cells sorted from blood, taken in a trial of the OX40 agonist ivuxolimab. The clonotype was recovered from an adult with an advanced solid tumor such as melanoma, head and neck, liver or kidney cancer. The CDR3 DNA reads as TGTGCCAGCAGTTACGGACGAGGAGGGGAGACCCAGTACTTC. This gives the protein CASSYGRGGETQYF.